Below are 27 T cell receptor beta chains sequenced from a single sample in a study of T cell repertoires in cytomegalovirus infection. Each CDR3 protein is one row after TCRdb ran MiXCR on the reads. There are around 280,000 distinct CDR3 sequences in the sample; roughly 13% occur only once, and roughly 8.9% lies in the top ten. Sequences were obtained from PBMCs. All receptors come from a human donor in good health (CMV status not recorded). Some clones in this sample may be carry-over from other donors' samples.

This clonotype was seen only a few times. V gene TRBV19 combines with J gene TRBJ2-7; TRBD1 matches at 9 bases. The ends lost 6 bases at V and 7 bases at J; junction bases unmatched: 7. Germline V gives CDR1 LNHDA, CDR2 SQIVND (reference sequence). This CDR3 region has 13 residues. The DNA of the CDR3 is TGTGCCAGTAGAAATACAGGGGGCGTTGAGCAGTACTTC. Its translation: CASRNTGGVEQYF.

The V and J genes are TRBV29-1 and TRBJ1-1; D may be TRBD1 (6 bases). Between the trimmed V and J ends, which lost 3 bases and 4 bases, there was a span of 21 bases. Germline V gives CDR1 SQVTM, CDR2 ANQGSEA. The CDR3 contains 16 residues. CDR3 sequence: CSVDPPIDRMGTEAFF. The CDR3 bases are TGCAGCGTTGACCCCCCTATTGACAGGATGGGCACTGAAGCTTTCTTT. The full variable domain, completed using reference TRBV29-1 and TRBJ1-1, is SAVISQKPSRDICQRGTSLTIQCQVDSQVTMMFWYRQQPGQSLTLIATANQGSEATYESGFVIDKFPISRPNLTFSTLTVSNMSPEDSSIYLCSVDPPIDRMGTEAFFGQGTRLTVV.

As DNA, the CDR3 is TGTGCCATCAGTGATCCCGGGACAGGGCCCTACGAGCAGTACTTC. It specifies CAISDPGTGPYEQYF. The chain couples TRBV10-3 to TRBJ2-7; 9 bases line up with TRBD1. Germline CDR1 ENHRY, CDR2 SYGVKD. The CDR3 spans 15 residues. V lost 3 bases and J lost 2; bases outside the gene matches: 5.

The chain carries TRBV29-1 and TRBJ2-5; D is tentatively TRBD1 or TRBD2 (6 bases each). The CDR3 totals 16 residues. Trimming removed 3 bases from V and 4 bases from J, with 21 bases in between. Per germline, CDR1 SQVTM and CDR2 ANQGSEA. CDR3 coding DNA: TGCAGCGTTGACATAAGGACGGGGGCTAGTGGAGAGACCCAGTACTTC. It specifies CSVDIRTGASGETQYF.

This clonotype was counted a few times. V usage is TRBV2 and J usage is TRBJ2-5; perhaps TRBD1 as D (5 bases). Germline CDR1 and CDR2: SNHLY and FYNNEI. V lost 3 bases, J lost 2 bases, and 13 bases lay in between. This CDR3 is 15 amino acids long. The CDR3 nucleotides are TGTGCCAGCAGTGACCCCAGGGTAGAACAAGAGACCCAGTACTTC. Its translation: CASSDPRVEQETQYF.

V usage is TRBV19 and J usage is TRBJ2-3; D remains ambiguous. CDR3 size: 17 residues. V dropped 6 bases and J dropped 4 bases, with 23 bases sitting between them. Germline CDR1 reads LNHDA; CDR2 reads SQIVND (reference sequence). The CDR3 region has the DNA TGTGCCAGTAGAAAGAGTGCGGACGCCCGGTATCCAGATACGCAGTATTTT. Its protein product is CASRKSADARYPDTQYF. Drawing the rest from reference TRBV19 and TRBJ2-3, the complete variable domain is DGGITQSPKYLFRKEGQNVTLSCEQNLNHDAMYWYRQDPGQGLRLIYYSQIVNDFQKGDIAEGYSVSREKKESFPLTVTSAQKNPTAFYLCASRKSADARYPDTQYFGPGTRLTVL.

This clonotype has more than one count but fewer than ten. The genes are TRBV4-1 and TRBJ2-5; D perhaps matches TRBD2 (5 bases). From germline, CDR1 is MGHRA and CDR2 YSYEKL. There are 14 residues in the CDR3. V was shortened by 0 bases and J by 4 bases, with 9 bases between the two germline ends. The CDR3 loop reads CASSQDEGRETQYF. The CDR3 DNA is TGCGCCAGCAGCCAAGATGAGGGAAGAGAGACCCAGTACTTC.

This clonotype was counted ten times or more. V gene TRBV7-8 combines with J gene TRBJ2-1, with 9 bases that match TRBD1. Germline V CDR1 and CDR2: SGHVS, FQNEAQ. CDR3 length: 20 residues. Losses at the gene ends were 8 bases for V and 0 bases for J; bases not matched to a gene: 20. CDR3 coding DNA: TGTGCCAGCTTCACTCGAGGGGACAGGGAGGAACGCGACTCCTACAATGAGCAGTTCTTC. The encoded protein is CASFTRGDREERDSYNEQFF.

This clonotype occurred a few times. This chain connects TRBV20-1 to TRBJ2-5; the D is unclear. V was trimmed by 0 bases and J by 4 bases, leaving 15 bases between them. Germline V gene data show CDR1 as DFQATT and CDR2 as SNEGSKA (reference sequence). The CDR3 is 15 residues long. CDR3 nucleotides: TGCAGTGCTAGAGATAGAATGGGGAAGGTAGAGACCCAGTACTTC. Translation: CSARDRMGKVETQYF.

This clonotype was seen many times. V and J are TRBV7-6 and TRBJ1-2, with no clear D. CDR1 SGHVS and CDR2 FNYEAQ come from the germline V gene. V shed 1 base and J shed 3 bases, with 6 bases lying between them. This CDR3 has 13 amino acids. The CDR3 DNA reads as TGTGCCAGCAGCTTAGGGCAGCACTATGGCTACACCTTC. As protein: CASSLGQHYGYTF. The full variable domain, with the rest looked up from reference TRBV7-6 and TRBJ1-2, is GAGVSQSPRYKVTKRGQDVALRCDPISGHVSLYWYRQALGQGPEFLTYFNYEAQQDKSGLPNDRFSAERPEGSISTLTIQRTEQRDSAMYRCASSLGQHYGYTFGSGTRLTVV.

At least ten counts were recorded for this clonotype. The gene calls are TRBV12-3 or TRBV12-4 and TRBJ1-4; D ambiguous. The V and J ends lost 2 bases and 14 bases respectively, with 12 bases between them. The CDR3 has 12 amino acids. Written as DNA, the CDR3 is TGTGCCAGCAGTTTATCCGTCTTCGGTCTGTTTTTT. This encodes CASSLSVFGLFF.

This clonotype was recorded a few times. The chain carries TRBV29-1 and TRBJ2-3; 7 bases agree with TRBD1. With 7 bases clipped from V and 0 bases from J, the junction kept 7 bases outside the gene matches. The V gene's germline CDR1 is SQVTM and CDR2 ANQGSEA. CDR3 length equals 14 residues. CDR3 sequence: CSGTGTASTDTQYF. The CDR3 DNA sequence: TGCAGCGGAACCGGGACAGCAAGCACAGATACGCAGTATTTT.

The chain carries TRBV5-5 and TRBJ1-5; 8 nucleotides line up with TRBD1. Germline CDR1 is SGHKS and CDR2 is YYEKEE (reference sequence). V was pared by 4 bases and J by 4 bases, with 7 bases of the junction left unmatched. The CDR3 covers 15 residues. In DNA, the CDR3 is TGTGCCAGCAGCACTGGGGACAGGCGGAATCAGCCCCAGCATTTT. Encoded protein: CASSTGDRRNQPQHF.

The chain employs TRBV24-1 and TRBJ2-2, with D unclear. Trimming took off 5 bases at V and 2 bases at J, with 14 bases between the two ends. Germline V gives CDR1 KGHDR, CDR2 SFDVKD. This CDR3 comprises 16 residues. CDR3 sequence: CATSGSSNSNTGELFF. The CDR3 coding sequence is TGTGCCACCAGTGGTTCTTCAAACAGCAACACCGGGGAGCTGTTTTTT.

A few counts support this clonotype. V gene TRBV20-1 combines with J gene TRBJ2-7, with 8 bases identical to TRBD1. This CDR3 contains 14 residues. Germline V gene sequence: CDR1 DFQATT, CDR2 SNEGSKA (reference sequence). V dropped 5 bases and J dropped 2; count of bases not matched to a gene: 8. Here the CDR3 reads CSAPRGQGAYEQYF. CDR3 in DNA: TGCAGTGCTCCACGTGGACAGGGCGCCTACGAGCAGTACTTC.

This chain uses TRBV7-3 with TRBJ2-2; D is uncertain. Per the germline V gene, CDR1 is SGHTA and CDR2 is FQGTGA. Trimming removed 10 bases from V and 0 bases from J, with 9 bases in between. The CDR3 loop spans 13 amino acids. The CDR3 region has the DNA TGTGCCACGAAAGACCCGAACACCGGGGAGCTGTTTTTT. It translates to CATKDPNTGELFF.

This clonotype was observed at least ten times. DNA for the CDR3: TGTGCCAGCAGTGAACAGGAAGCTAGCACAGATACGCAGTATTTT. This codes for CASSEQEASTDTQYF. The chain joins TRBV2 to TRBJ2-3; D remains ambiguous. The V end lost 2 bases, the J end lost 0 bases, and 9 bases lay between the germline ends. Germline CDR1 is SNHLY and CDR2 is FYNNEI. This CDR3 has 15 residues.

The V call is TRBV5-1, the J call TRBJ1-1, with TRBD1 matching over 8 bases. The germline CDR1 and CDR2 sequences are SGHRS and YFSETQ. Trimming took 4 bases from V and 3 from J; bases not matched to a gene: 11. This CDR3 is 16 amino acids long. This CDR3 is CASSARDTGGDTEAFF. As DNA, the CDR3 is TGCGCCAGCAGCGCCCGGGACACAGGGGGGGACACTGAAGCTTTCTTT.

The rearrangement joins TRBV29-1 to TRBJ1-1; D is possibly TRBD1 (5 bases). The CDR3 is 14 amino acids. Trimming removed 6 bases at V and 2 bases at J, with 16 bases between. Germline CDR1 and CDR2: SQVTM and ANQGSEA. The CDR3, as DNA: TGCAGCGTGATCAGGGACCTAATTAACACTGAAGCTTTCTTT. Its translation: CSVIRDLINTEAFF.

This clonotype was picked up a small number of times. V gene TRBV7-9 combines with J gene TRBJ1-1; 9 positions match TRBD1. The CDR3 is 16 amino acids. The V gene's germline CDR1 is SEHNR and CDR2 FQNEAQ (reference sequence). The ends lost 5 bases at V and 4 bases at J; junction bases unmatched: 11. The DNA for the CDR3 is TGTGCCAGCAGCCGTCCCGGGACAGGGAGATTCACTGAAGCTTTCTTT. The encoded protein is CASSRPGTGRFTEAFF.

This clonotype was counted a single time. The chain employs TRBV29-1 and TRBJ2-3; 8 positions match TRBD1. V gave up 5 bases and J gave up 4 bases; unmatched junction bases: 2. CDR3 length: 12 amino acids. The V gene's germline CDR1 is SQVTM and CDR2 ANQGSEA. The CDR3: CSVKTGADTQYF. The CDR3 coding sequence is TGCAGCGTTAAGACAGGGGCAGATACGCAGTATTTT.

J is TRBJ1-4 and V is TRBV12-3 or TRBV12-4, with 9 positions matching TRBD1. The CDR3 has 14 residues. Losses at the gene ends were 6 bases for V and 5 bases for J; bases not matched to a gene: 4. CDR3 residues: CASRTGTGNEKLFF. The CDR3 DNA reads TGTGCCAGCAGAACCGGGACAGGGAATGAAAAACTGTTTTTT.

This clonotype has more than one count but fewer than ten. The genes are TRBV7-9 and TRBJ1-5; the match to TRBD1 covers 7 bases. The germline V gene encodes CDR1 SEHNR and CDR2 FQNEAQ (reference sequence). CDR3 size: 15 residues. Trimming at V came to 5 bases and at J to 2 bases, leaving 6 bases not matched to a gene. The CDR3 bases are TGTGCCAGCAGCGAAGTCGGGACAGGCAATCAGCCCCAGCATTTT. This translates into CASSEVGTGNQPQHF. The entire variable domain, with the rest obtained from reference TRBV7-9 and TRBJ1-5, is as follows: DTGVSQNPRHKITKRGQNVTFRCDPISEHNRLYWYRQTLGQGPEFLTYFQNEAQLEKSRLLSDRFSAERPKGSFSTLEIQRTEQGDSAMYLCASSEVGTGNQPQHFGDGTRLSIL.

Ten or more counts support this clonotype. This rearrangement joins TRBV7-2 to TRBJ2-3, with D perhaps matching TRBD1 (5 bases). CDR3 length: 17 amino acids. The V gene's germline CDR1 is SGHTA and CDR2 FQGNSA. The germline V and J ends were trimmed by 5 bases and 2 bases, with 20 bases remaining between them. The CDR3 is CASSVLSRASFTDTQYF. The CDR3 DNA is TGTGCCAGCAGCGTGTTGTCCAGGGCTTCTTTCACAGATACGCAGTATTTT.

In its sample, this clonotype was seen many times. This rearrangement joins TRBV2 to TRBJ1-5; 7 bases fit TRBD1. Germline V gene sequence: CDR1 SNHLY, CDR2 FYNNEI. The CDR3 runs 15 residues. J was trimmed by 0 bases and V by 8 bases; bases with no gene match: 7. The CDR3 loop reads CASSTGTVSNQPQHF. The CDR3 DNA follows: TGTGCCAGCTCTACCGGGACAGTTAGCAATCAGCCCCAGCATTTT. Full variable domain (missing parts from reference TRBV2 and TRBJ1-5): EPEVTQTPSHQVTQMGQEVILRCVPISNHLYFYWYRQILGQKVEFLVSFYNNEISEKSEIFDDQFSVERPDGSNFTLKIRSTKLEDSAMYFCASSTGTVSNQPQHFGDGTRLSIL.

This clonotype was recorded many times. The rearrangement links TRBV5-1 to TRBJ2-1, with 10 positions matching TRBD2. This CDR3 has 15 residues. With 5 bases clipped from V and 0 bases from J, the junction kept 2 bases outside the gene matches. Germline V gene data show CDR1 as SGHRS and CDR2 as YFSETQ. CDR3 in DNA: TGCGCCAGCAGACTAGCGGGACCCTCCTACAATGAGCAGTTCTTC. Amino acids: CASRLAGPSYNEQFF.

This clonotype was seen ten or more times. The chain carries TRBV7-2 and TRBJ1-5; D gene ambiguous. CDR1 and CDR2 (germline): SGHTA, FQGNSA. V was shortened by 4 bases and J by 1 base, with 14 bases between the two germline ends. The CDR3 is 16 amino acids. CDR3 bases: TGTGCCAGCAGCTACGACCTTACCTTGAGCAATCAGCCCCAGCATTTT. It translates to CASSYDLTLSNQPQHF.